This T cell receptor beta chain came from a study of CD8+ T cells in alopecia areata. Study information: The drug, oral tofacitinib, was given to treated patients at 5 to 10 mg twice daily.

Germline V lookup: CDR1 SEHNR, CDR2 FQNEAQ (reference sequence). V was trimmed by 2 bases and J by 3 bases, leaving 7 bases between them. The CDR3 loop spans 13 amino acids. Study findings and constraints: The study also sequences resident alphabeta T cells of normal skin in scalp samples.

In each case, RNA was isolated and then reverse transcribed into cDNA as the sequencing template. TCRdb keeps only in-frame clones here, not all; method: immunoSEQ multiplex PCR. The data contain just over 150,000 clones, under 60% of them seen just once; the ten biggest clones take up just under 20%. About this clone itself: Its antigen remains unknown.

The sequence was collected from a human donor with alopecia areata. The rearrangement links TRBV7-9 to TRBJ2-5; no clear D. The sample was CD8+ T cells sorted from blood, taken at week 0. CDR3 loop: CASSLPNEETQYF. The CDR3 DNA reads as TGTGCCAGCAGCTTACCCAACGAAGAGACCCAGTACTTC.